Shown below are 30 T cell receptor beta chains from a single sample sequenced in a study of T cells after yellow fever vaccination (dated by TCRdb to about 2019). The sample's treatment or condition label is to be understood as: live attenuated yellow fever vaccine strain. The library was produced with 5' RACE. The run used an Illumina HiSeq 2500. TCRdb's own reprocessing of the public reads used fastp at Q25 and MiXCR and kept productive beta chains. Duplicate CDR3 protein sequences are folded into a single record with the most common DNA and genes. The sample profile shows some 320,000 distinct CDR3 sequences; over 8% of them were found once. In total, the top ten clones hold roughly 18% of the sample. The material was PBMCs, obtained on the day of the first yellow fever vaccination. These receptors came from a man aged 18 to 29 who received the YFV17D yellow fever vaccine.

V gene TRBV7-2 combines with J gene TRBJ2-5; perhaps TRBD2 as D (5 bases). There are 13 residues in the CDR3. V lost 7 bases and J 5 bases, leaving 14 bases between the germline ends. Germline loops: CDR1 SGHTA, CDR2 FQGNSA. The CDR3 reads CASTRGREETQYF. CDR3 sequence (DNA): TGTGCCAGCACCCGGGGAAGGGAGGAGACCCAGTACTTC.

This clonotype occurred a few times. This chain uses TRBV5-4 with TRBJ2-7; tentatively, D is TRBD1 or TRBD2 (5 bases each). V lost 2 bases to trimming and J lost 3 bases, with 15 bases between them. The CDR3 has 15 residues. Looked up from germline, CDR1 is SGHNT and CDR2 is YYREEE (reference sequence). The CDR3 sequence: CASSFNRRGGYEQYF. The DNA for the CDR3 is TGTGCCAGCAGCTTCAACAGACGGGGCGGCTACGAGCAGTACTTC.

This clonotype was counted a few times. CDR3 bases: TGCGCCAGCAGCCTAACATCAGATACGCAGTATTTT. It is translated as CASSLTSDTQYF. The chain recombines TRBV5-1 with TRBJ2-3; no definite D call. CDR1 SGHRS and CDR2 YFSETQ come from the germline V gene. Trimming cost V 4 bases and J 4 bases, with 7 bases left between them. The CDR3 runs 12 residues.

The J gene is TRBJ2-5, the V gene TRBV7-2; 8 bases line up with TRBD1. The J segment lost 2 bases and the V segment lost 2 bases, leaving 10 bases of the junction unmatched. The CDR3 loop spans 17 amino acids. Germline-derived CDR1 and CDR2 are SGHTA and FQGNSA. The CDR3 here is CASSLLRWTGTQETQYF. The CDR3 DNA follows: TGTGCCAGCAGCTTACTCCGCTGGACAGGGACTCAAGAGACCCAGTACTTC.

J is TRBJ2-5 and V is TRBV9, with D perhaps given as TRBD1 or TRBD2 (5 bases each). This CDR3 spans 16 amino acids. CDR1 and CDR2 from the germline V gene are SGDLS and YYNGEE. With 0 bases removed from V and 4 bases from J, the gap between germline ends came to 16 bases. The CDR3 protein is CASSVEAGATRETQYF. The CDR3 coding sequence is TGTGCCAGCAGCGTAGAAGCCGGGGCGACCCGAGAGACCCAGTACTTC.

This clonotype was seen many times. The J gene is TRBJ2-5, the V gene TRBV29-1; D is ambiguous. Looked up from germline, CDR1 is SQVTM and CDR2 is ANQGSEA. The CDR3 has 13 amino acids. V was pared by 5 bases and J by 1 base, with 11 bases between. This CDR3 is CSVTWQSQETQYF. The CDR3 DNA is TGCAGCGTTACCTGGCAGAGCCAAGAGACCCAGTACTTC.

The table lists this clonotype with many counts. The V and J genes are TRBV5-4 and TRBJ2-6, with D perhaps matching TRBD1 (5 bases). Germline CDR1 SGHNT, CDR2 YYREEE (reference sequence). This CDR3 has 16 residues. The germline V and J ends were trimmed by 2 bases and 0 bases, with 9 bases remaining between them. CDR3: CASSFYRNSGANVLTF. CDR3 bases: TGTGCCAGCAGCTTCTACAGGAACTCTGGGGCCAACGTCCTGACTTTC.

This clonotype was found many times. The chain carries TRBV6-1 and TRBJ1-2; weak D call: TRBD1 (6 bases). The CDR3 covers 16 residues. Germline CDR1 MNHNS, CDR2 SASEGT. Trimming stripped 3 bases from V and 1 base from J, with 15 bases between. The CDR3 DNA reads TGTGCCAGCAGTGACGGAGGGGAAGGGGGTAACTATGGCTACACCTTC. This translates into CASSDGGEGGNYGYTF.

This clonotype has only a few counts. This chain uses TRBV6-5 with TRBJ1-6; D is uncertain. V was cut by 0 bases and J by 10 bases, with 10 bases left in between. CDR1 and CDR2 from the germline V gene are MNHEY and SVGAGI. The CDR3 loop spans 14 amino acids. The CDR3 bases are TGTGCCAGCAGTTACTCGATGGGAGGGTCACCCCTCCACTTT. Amino acid sequence: CASSYSMGGSPLHF.

V gene TRBV5-1 combines with J gene TRBJ2-1; 15 bases agree with TRBD2. The germline V gene has CDR1 SGHRS and CDR2 YFSETQ. This CDR3 is 16 amino acids long. With 4 bases clipped from V and 8 bases from J, the junction kept 7 bases outside the gene matches. For the CDR3, the DNA is TGCGCCAGCAGCCGTCGGACTAGCGGGGGGGCCTATGAGCAGTTCTTC. This encodes CASSRRTSGGAYEQFF.

The chain employs TRBV10-3 and TRBJ2-7; possibly TRBD2 for D (5 bases). V was cut by 0 bases and J by 9 bases, with 9 bases left in between. Germline CDR1 reads ENHRY; CDR2 reads SYGVKD. CDR3 length equals 12 residues. The chain's CDR3 is CAISESGVRQYF. In DNA, the CDR3 is TGTGCCATCAGTGAGTCCGGGGTAAGGCAGTACTTC.

The V call is TRBV13, the J call TRBJ2-7, with no clear D. This CDR3 has 14 amino acids. The germline CDR1 and CDR2 sequences are PRHDT and FYEKMQ (reference sequence). The ends were cut back, 0 bases at V and 6 bases at J, with 12 bases in the middle. The CDR3 spells CASSLGPPAPEQYF. The CDR3 nucleotides are TGTGCCAGCAGCTTAGGCCCCCCAGCTCCCGAGCAGTACTTC.

This clonotype has more than one count but fewer than ten. This rearrangement joins TRBV29-1 to TRBJ2-3; D is possibly TRBD1 or TRBD2 (6 bases each). The CDR3 length is 14 residues. V lost 2 bases and J 8 bases, leaving 17 bases between the germline ends. CDR1 and CDR2 (germline): SQVTM, ANQGSEA. DNA for the CDR3: TGCAGCGTTGAATTACGGGGGATAGGGGGTACGCAGTATTTT. Its protein is CSVELRGIGGTQYF.

The table lists this clonotype with a few counts. The V call is TRBV10-3, the J call TRBJ1-2; D is uncertain. Germline V gene lookup returns CDR1 ENHRY and CDR2 SYGVKD. This CDR3 spans 15 amino acids. The V end was cut by 8 bases, the J end by 4 bases, with 20 bases between. CDR3 sequence reads: CAIHHSNRDGYGYTF. In DNA, the CDR3 is TGTGCCATCCACCACTCGAATCGAGACGGCTATGGCTACACCTTC.

This chain joins TRBV2 and TRBJ1-1, with 8 bases aligning to TRBD1. The CDR3 extends over 14 amino acids. Germline assignment: CDR1 SNHLY and CDR2 FYNNEI. After removal of 6 bases from V and 4 bases from J, the junction contained 7 bases not matched to a gene. CDR3 protein: CASRPQGAGTEAFF. DNA of the CDR3: TGTGCCAGCAGGCCCCAGGGGGCTGGCACTGAAGCTTTCTTT.

CDR3 DNA: TGTGCCAGCAGCCAAGAGCGGGCAGGGGGGAACACTGAAGCTTTCTTT. Translated, it gives CASSQERAGGNTEAFF. The V call is TRBV4-2, the J call TRBJ1-1; 7 bases are shared with TRBD1. V lost 0 bases, J lost 1 base, and 5 bases stayed unmatched. Germline V CDR1 and CDR2: LGHNA, YNFKEQ. The CDR3 runs 16 residues.

This clonotype was seen a handful of times. CDR3 amino acids: CATGTAYSNQPQHF. The CDR3 DNA sequence: TGTGCCACTGGGACTGCGTATAGCAATCAGCCCCAGCATTTT. The chain employs TRBV10-3 and TRBJ1-5, with D possibly matching TRBD1 (5 bases). Trimming shortened V by 10 bases and J by 0 bases, and 13 bases separated the two germline ends. The CDR3 is 14 residues long. The V gene's germline CDR1 is ENHRY and CDR2 SYGVKD.

This chain uses TRBV7-8 with TRBJ2-2; D is perhaps TRBD2 (7 bases). Germline V CDR1 and CDR2: SGHVS, FQNEAQ. The germline V and J ends were trimmed by 7 bases and 6 bases, with 21 bases remaining between them. The CDR3 is made up of 16 amino acids. The CDR3, as DNA: TGTGCCAGCAACACCCGAGGGGGGGGTCCCGCCGGGGAGCTGTTTTTT. It translates to CASNTRGGGPAGELFF.

This clonotype has a handful of counts. J is TRBJ1-5 and V is TRBV19; no clear D. The CDR3 is made up of 13 amino acids. Germline CDR1 LNHDA, CDR2 SQIVND (reference sequence). V gave up 6 bases and J gave up 0 bases, with 6 bases separating them. Here the CDR3 DNA reads TGTGCCAGTAGCCCCCTTAGCAATCAGCCCCAGCATTTT. This encodes CASSPLSNQPQHF.

The CDR3 nucleotides read TGTGCCAGCAGTCTGGAATTCTCCTACGAGCAGTACTTC. Amino acid sequence: CASSLEFSYEQYF. V is TRBV12-3 or TRBV12-4 and J is TRBJ2-7; D is ambiguous. The CDR3 contains 13 residues. The V gene lost 5 bases and the J gene lost 0 bases, with 8 bases spanning the gap.

This clonotype was counted between two and nine times. V usage is TRBV5-1 and J usage is TRBJ2-4; tentatively, D is TRBD1 or TRBD2 (5 bases each). V was pared by 4 bases and J by 7 bases, with 12 bases between. The CDR3 spans 13 residues. Germline V lookup: CDR1 SGHRS, CDR2 YFSETQ. CDR3 nucleotides: TGCGCCAGCAGCGATGGGACCGCGAACATTCAGTACTTC. It translates to CASSDGTANIQYF. Drawing the rest from reference TRBV5-1 and TRBJ2-4, the complete variable domain is KAGVTQTPRYLIKTRGQQVTLSCSPISGHRSVSWYQQTPGQGLQFLFEYFSETQRNKGNFPGRFSGRQFSNSRSEMNVSTLELGDSALYLCASSDGTANIQYFGAGTRLSVL.

J is TRBJ1-5 and V is TRBV20-1; the match to TRBD1 covers 9 bases. CDR3 length: 15 amino acids. The V and J ends lost 3 bases and 5 bases, in that order; junction bases with no gene match: 8. CDR1 is DFQATT, CDR2 SNEGSKA, per germline (reference sequence). CDR3 sequence: CSARTDRGEDQPQHF. CDR3 nucleotides: TGCAGTGCTAGGACGGACAGGGGAGAGGATCAGCCCCAGCATTTT.

The chain joins TRBV3-1 to TRBJ2-5; 8 bases are shared with TRBD2. CDR1 is LGHDT, CDR2 YNNKEL, per germline (reference sequence). The CDR3 extends over 17 amino acids. The J segment lost 0 bases and the V segment lost 0 bases, leaving 6 bases of the junction unmatched. The CDR3: CASSQDLVAGYQETQYF. Written as DNA, the CDR3 is TGTGCCAGCAGCCAAGATCTAGTAGCGGGGTACCAAGAGACCCAGTACTTC.

This clonotype was recorded at least ten times. This chain joins TRBV2 and TRBJ2-2; 7 bases match TRBD1. The trim removed 8 bases at V and 4 bases at J, leaving 4 bases unmatched. This CDR3 spans 13 amino acids. Germline V gene lookup returns CDR1 SNHLY and CDR2 FYNNEI. The CDR3 coding sequence is TGTGCCAGCGGGGGACAGAGCACCGGGGAGCTGTTTTTT. Translated: CASGGQSTGELFF. Complete variable domain (other parts from reference TRBV2 and TRBJ2-2): EPEVTQTPSHQVTQMGQEVILRCVPISNHLYFYWYRQILGQKVEFLVSFYNNEISEKSEIFDDQFSVERPDGSNFTLKIRSTKLEDSAMYFCASGGQSTGELFFGEGSRLTVL.

The rearrangement uses TRBV6-5 and TRBJ2-7; tentative D call: TRBD2 (7 bases). CDR1 and CDR2 (germline): MNHEY, SVGAGI. V lost 0 bases and J lost 6, with 12 bases in between. CDR3 length: 14 residues. CDR3 sequence reads: CASSYSRGAGEQYF. In DNA form, the CDR3 reads TGTGCCAGCAGTTACTCTCGGGGGGCAGGCGAGCAGTACTTC.

Here the CDR3 reads CASRPSGGDTQYF. The CDR3 DNA sequence: TGTGCCAGCAGGCCCTCGGGGGGGGATACGCAGTATTTT. The chain recombines TRBV6-6 with TRBJ2-3; 8 bases line up with TRBD2. This CDR3 comprises 13 residues. Germline V gene lookup returns CDR1 MNHNY and CDR2 SVGAGI (reference sequence). V shed 6 bases, J shed 6 bases, and the junction held 5 bases outside the gene matches.

The rearrangement links TRBV4-2 to TRBJ2-7; D might be TRBD2 (5 bases). There are 15 residues in the CDR3. The germline V and J ends were trimmed by 0 bases and 3 bases, with 12 bases remaining between them. CDR1 and CDR2 from the germline V gene are LGHNA and YNFKEQ. CDR3 nucleotide sequence: TGTGCCAGCAGCCAAGAGACTGGAGGAGTCTACGAGCAGTACGTC. As protein: CASSQETGGVYEQYV.

This clonotype was counted many times. V and J are TRBV5-1 and TRBJ2-2, with 10 bases identical to TRBD2. This CDR3 is 18 amino acids long. J lost 1 base, V lost 0 bases, and 6 bases had no gene match. Germline values: CDR1 SGHRS, CDR2 YFSETQ. The CDR3 region is CASSLVASGRMNTGELFF. CDR3 DNA sequence: TGCGCCAGCAGCTTGGTAGCTAGCGGGAGAATGAACACCGGGGAGCTGTTTTTT.

The chain has TRBV6-6 and TRBJ2-7; tentatively, D is TRBD1 or TRBD2 (5 bases each). The CDR3 runs to 11 residues. Germline CDR1 MNHNY, CDR2 SVGAGI (reference sequence). Trimming shortened V by 2 bases and J by 6 bases, and 5 bases separated the two germline ends. In nucleotides, the CDR3 is TGTGCCAGCAGTTACGGGACCGAGCAGTACTTC. This encodes CASSYGTEQYF.

The V gene is TRBV7-9, the J gene TRBJ1-3, with D uncertain. Per germline, CDR1 SEHNR and CDR2 FQNEAQ (reference sequence). V was shortened by 5 bases and J by 2 bases, with 10 bases between the two germline ends. The CDR3 spans 14 residues. The CDR3 sequence is CASSPAGAGNTIYF. The CDR3 DNA reads TGTGCCAGCAGCCCTGCCGGGGCTGGAAACACCATATATTTT.